These 21 T cell receptor beta chains share one sample of origin, sequenced in a study of blood T cell repertoires in COVID-19. Data came from immunoSEQ multiplex PCR; TCRdb stores just in-frame clones and leaves some out. Among tens of thousands of clones listed, 80% were seen once. Sequenced sample: peripheral blood. These receptor sequences come from an older woman with acute or convalescent COVID-19.

This chain connects TRBV6-2 or TRBV6-3 to TRBJ1-5, with 9 bases that match TRBD1. This CDR3 spans 15 amino acids. Germline loops: CDR1 MNHEY, CDR2 SVGEGT. With 3 bases clipped from V and 4 bases from J, the junction kept 4 bases outside the gene matches. The DNA for the CDR3 is TGTGCCAGCAGTTATCGGACAGGGGTTAATCAGCCCCAGCATTTT. Its protein is CASSYRTGVNQPQHF.

The V call is TRBV9, the J call TRBJ1-4, with a tentative D call TRBD1 (5 bases). Trimming cost V 0 bases and J 10 bases, with 13 bases left between them. CDR3 length: 14 residues. Germline CDR1 reads SGDLS; CDR2 reads YYNGEE. DNA of the CDR3: TGTGCCAGCAGCGTAGGCAGGAGCGGGGCAAAACTGTTTTTT. It codes for CASSVGRSGAKLFF. The full variable domain, in which reference TRBV9 and TRBJ1-4 provide the parts outside the CDR3, is DSGVTQTPKHLITATGQRVTLRCSPRSGDLSVYWYQQSLDQGLQFLIQYYNGEERAKGNILERFSAQQFPDLHSELNLSSLELGDSALYFCASSVGRSGAKLFFGSGTQLSVL.

The gene calls are TRBV18 and TRBJ1-5; a weak D match, TRBD1 (5 bases). The germline V gene encodes CDR1 KGHSH and CDR2 LQKENI. The germline V and J ends were trimmed by 1 base and 1 base, with 11 bases remaining between them. The CDR3 is 16 residues long. CDR3 bases: TGTGCCAGCTCACCACTTTCCAGGGTGAGCAATCAGCCCCAGCATTTT. Protein product: CASSPLSRVSNQPQHF.

The J gene is TRBJ1-2, the V gene TRBV12-2. TRBV12-2 is marked as a pseudogene. The CDR3 is 16 amino acids. This chain's CDR3 is CASRYSRNGRNYGYTF. The CDR3 bases are TGTGCAAGTCGCTACTCTCGAAACGGGAGGAACTATGGCTACACCTTC.

V gene TRBV4-3 combines with J gene TRBJ2-7, with D perhaps matching TRBD1 (6 bases). V lost 5 bases and J 0 bases, leaving 26 bases between the germline ends. The CDR3 length is 19 residues. Looked up from germline, CDR1 is LGHNA and CDR2 is YSLEER. The CDR3, as DNA: TGCGCCAGCAGCTATTCCGTGGGTTCTCGGGACACCGCCTCCTACGAGCAGTACTTC. The encoded protein is CASSYSVGSRDTASYEQYF.

The rearrangement joins TRBV6-5 to TRBJ2-7, with TRBD2 as a possible D gene (5 bases). Germline CDR1 reads MNHEY; CDR2 reads SVGAGI. There are 14 residues in the CDR3. With 2 bases removed from V and 0 bases from J, the gap between germline ends came to 8 bases. This chain's CDR3 is CASSYVGSSYEQYF. The CDR3 coding sequence is TGTGCCAGCAGTTACGTGGGGAGCTCCTACGAGCAGTACTTC.

J is TRBJ2-1 and V is TRBV14; TRBD2 agrees at 14 bases. Germline V gene sequence: CDR1 SGHDN, CDR2 FVKESK. The CDR3 has 18 amino acids. Trimming removed 6 bases from V and 4 bases from J; junction bases left unmatched: 11. CDR3 coding DNA: TGTGCCAGCAGTGATCTCTGGACTAGCGGGGGGAGTTACAATGAGCAGTTCTTC. Translation gives CASSDLWTSGGSYNEQFF.

The sample holds a few counts of this clone. The chain uses TRBV3-1 (or the pseudogene TRBV3-2) and TRBJ2-4; D gene uncertain. The CDR3 sequence is 17 residues long. The V gene's germline CDR1 is LGHDT and CDR2 YNNKEL (reference sequence). Trimming shortened V by 4 bases and J by 0 bases, and 16 bases separated the two germline ends. The CDR3 spells CASSLDSYRSAKNIQYF. Here the CDR3 DNA reads TGTGCCAGCAGCCTTGACTCGTATCGCTCAGCCAAAAACATTCAGTACTTC.

This clone was seen more than once but under ten times. V and J are TRBV18 and TRBJ1-1, with 7 bases that match TRBD1. CDR1 KGHSH and CDR2 LQKENI come from the germline V gene. CDR3 length: 15 amino acids. The V gene end was trimmed by 2 bases and the J gene end by 0 bases; junction bases not matched to a gene: 3. The CDR3, as DNA: TGTGCCAGCTCACCAATTGGGACAGTGAACACTGAAGCTTTCTTT. This encodes CASSPIGTVNTEAFF.

The gene calls are TRBV18 and TRBJ2-5, with 9 bases aligning to TRBD2. Germline V gene data show CDR1 as KGHSH and CDR2 as LQKENI. V gave up 4 bases and J gave up 2 bases; unmatched junction bases: 5. This CDR3 contains 15 residues. The CDR3: CASSLSSGGQETQYF. In DNA form, the CDR3 reads TGTGCCAGCTCACTAAGTAGCGGGGGACAAGAGACCCAGTACTTC.

The V call is TRBV7-9, the J call TRBJ1-2; D call uncertain. The CDR3 runs 15 residues. Per the germline V gene, CDR1 is SEHNR and CDR2 is FQNEAQ (reference sequence). Trimming took 2 bases from V and 6 from J, leaving 16 bases between them. This CDR3 is CASSLYGMENDGYTF. The CDR3 DNA follows: TGTGCCAGCAGCTTATACGGGATGGAAAATGATGGCTACACCTTC.

The chain uses TRBV27 and TRBJ2-7, with D hard to call. The germline V gene encodes CDR1 MNHEY and CDR2 SMNVEV (reference sequence). V was shortened by 0 bases and J by 7 bases, with 10 bases between the two germline ends. The CDR3 runs to 13 residues. The CDR3 DNA sequence: TGTGCCAGCAGTTTATCGCAAGTCAGTGAGCAGTACTTC. Its translation: CASSLSQVSEQYF.

The gene calls are TRBV27 and TRBJ1-2; unclear D gene. CDR1 and CDR2 (germline): MNHEY, SMNVEV (reference sequence). Deletions cut 4 bases from V and 2 bases from J, with 11 bases between. The CDR3 covers 14 residues. CDR3 amino acids: CASSSGLENYGYTF. The DNA of the CDR3 is TGTGCCAGCAGTTCAGGACTGGAAAACTATGGCTACACCTTC.

The V gene is TRBV7-2, the J gene TRBJ2-5; D is undetermined. From germline, CDR1 is SGHTA and CDR2 FQGNSA. CDR3 length: 13 amino acids. Trimming cost V 3 bases and J 5 bases, with 10 bases left between them. The CDR3: CASSFELSETQYF. In nucleotides, the CDR3 is TGTGCCAGCAGCTTTGAGCTGTCGGAGACCCAGTACTTC.

The chain couples TRBV27 to TRBJ2-3; 9 nucleotides match TRBD2. The germline gives CDR1 MNHEY, CDR2 SMNVEV (reference sequence). J was trimmed by 4 bases and V by 2 bases; bases with no gene match: 7. The CDR3 totals 16 residues. The CDR3 sequence: CASSLGGGAPPDTQYF. The CDR3 DNA sequence: TGTGCCAGCAGTTTAGGCGGGGGGGCCCCCCCAGATACGCAGTATTTT.

This chain connects TRBV5-4 to TRBJ1-5; D not certain. This CDR3 has 13 amino acids. V was pared by 9 bases and J by 6 bases, with 16 bases between. Germline-derived CDR1 and CDR2 are SGHNT and YYREEE (reference sequence). CDR3 protein: CATAGPGGQPQHF. The DNA for the CDR3 is TGTGCCACCGCTGGTCCTGGAGGTCAGCCCCAGCATTTT.

The rearrangement uses TRBV5-1 and TRBJ2-1; 11 nucleotides line up with TRBD1. CDR3 length: 15 residues. CDR1 is SGHRS, CDR2 YFSETQ, per germline. Trimming at V came to 4 bases and at J to 2 bases, leaving 2 bases not matched to a gene. CDR3 region: CASSRGQGAYNEQFF. In DNA, the CDR3 is TGCGCCAGCAGCCGGGGACAGGGGGCCTACAATGAGCAGTTCTTC.

V is TRBV7-2 and J is TRBJ1-5; perhaps TRBD1 as D (5 bases). V was clipped by 7 bases and J by 1 base, with 14 bases between them. There are 15 residues in the CDR3. From germline, CDR1 is SGHTA and CDR2 FQGNSA. CDR3 coding DNA: TGTGCCAGCACCCCCTGGGGGGGAAGCAATCAGCCCCAGCATTTT. Encoded protein: CASTPWGGSNQPQHF. The variable domain in full, with the rest retrieved from reference TRBV7-2 and TRBJ1-5, is GAGVSQSPSNKVTEKGKDVELRCDPISGHTALYWYRQSLGQGLEFLIYFQGNSAPDKSGLPSDRFSAERTGGSVSTLTIQRTQQEDSAVYLCASTPWGGSNQPQHFGDGTRLSIL.

This clone occurred a few times. The V call is TRBV10-3, the J call TRBJ1-5; TRBD1 matches 7 bases. After removal of 4 bases from V and 4 bases from J, the junction contained 4 bases not matched to a gene. The germline gives CDR1 ENHRY, CDR2 SYGVKD. The CDR3 is 14 amino acids. The CDR3 DNA reads TGTGCCATCAGTGGGGGACAGCCAAATCAGCCCCAGCATTTT. Protein product: CAISGGQPNQPQHF.

This rearrangement joins TRBV11-3 to TRBJ1-1; D is ambiguous. V lost 3 bases, J lost 0 bases, and 11 bases lay in between. CDR3 length equals 15 residues. CDR1 is SGHNT, CDR2 YENEEA, per germline. The CDR3 is CASSFRQEMNTEAFF. CDR3 nucleotide sequence: TGTGCCAGCAGCTTCCGCCAAGAGATGAACACTGAAGCTTTCTTT.

The chain has TRBV7-8 and TRBJ1-1; D possibly corresponds to TRBD1 (6 bases). Trimming pared 3 bases from V and 3 bases from J, leaving 8 bases between. The CDR3 consists of 13 residues. Per germline, CDR1 SGHVS and CDR2 FQNEAQ. The chain's CDR3 is CASSFNRDTEAFF. DNA for the CDR3: TGTGCCAGCAGCTTCAACAGGGACACTGAAGCTTTCTTT. Together with reference TRBV7-8 and TRBJ1-1, the CDR3 gives the full variable domain: GAGVSQSPRYKVAKRGQDVALRCDPISGHVSLFWYQQALGQGPEFLTYFQNEAQLDKSGLPSDRFFAERPEGSVSTLKIQRTQQEDSAVYLCASSFNRDTEAFFGQGTRLTVV.